This T cell receptor beta chain was observed in a study of response to subunit inactivated influenza vaccine (dated by TCRdb to between 2018 and 2020). Background on the whole study: Deep quantitative T cell receptor repertoire profiling was used in the study to track responses to a trivalent subunit inactivated influenza vaccine.

Paper-wide results and their limitations: The authors proposed that each seasonal influenza vaccination may bring in only a limited number of new T cells.

Library preparation employed RT-PCR. Sequencing used an Illumina HiSeq 2500. TCRdb cleaned the public reads at Q25 with fastp, built clones with MiXCR and kept in-frame beta chains. Rows with one shared CDR3 protein collapse into an entry with the most common genes and DNA. The sample table shows over 650,000 distinct CDR3 sequences, and less than 20% are seen once. In total, the top ten clones hold 11% of the sample. For this clonotype: This receptor's antigen is unknown. No base quality information exists; no much larger clone differs at one position.

V is reduced by 3 bases and J by 8 bases, leaving a spacing of 13 bases between them. CDR1 is given as MNHNS and CDR2 as SASEGT, both from the germline V gene. There are 13 amino acids in the CDR3, from cysteine to phenylalanine inclusive. Here the CDR3 DNA is all that survives: 39 bases in frame from base 1. This clonotype originated in a man aged 45 to 65 who received an inactivated influenza vaccine. Donor details come from another sample of the same person, matched by shared clones. The specimen comprised PBMCs from blood, sampled about 5 days after vaccination. The rearranged segments are TRBV6-1 and TRBJ1-1; there is no confident call for the D gene. CDR3 sequence: CASSDDLDTEAFF. The DNA reads as follows: TGTGCCAGCAGTGACGACTTGGATACGGAAGCTTTCTTT.